These 18 T cell receptor beta chains were all obtained from the same sample, sequenced in a study of memory CD4+ T cells and cytomegalovirus serostatus. The sort gate was single viable CD3+CD4+CD8-CD45RO+ cells for memory CD4+ T cells. The assay was immunoSEQ multiplex PCR, and TCRdb's table has in-frame clones only and misses some. The data show approximately 60,000 clones, with roughly three quarters seen just once and about 0.95% held by the top ten. What was sequenced was memory CD4+ T cells from blood. These TCRs come from an adult in good health and CMV-seronegative.

The chain has TRBV29-1 and TRBJ2-1, with TRBD2 identical over 10 bases. The germline V gene has CDR1 SQVTM and CDR2 ANQGSEA. V shed 2 bases, J shed 8 bases, and the junction held 9 bases outside the gene matches. This CDR3 region has 15 residues. Written as DNA, the CDR3 is TGCAGCGTTGAATTTACGGGACTAGCGACCGATGAGCAGTTCTTC. It encodes CSVEFTGLATDEQFF.

The chain combines TRBV30 with TRBJ1-2, with a weak D call TRBD1 (5 bases). Germline loops: CDR1 GTSNPN, CDR2 SVGIG (reference sequence). This CDR3 comprises 12 residues. Trimming left V 1 base short and J 8 bases short, with 11 bases between. In DNA form, the CDR3 reads TGTGCCTGGAGTGCAGGGACGGGAGGCTACACCTTC. Translation gives CAWSAGTGGYTF.

The rearrangement links TRBV15 to TRBJ1-5; D unresolved. This CDR3 region has 12 residues. V was cut by 5 bases and J by 4 bases, with 6 bases left in between. Per germline, CDR1 LNHNV and CDR2 YYDKDF (reference sequence). This CDR3 reads CATSVPNQPQHF. The CDR3 DNA reads TGTGCCACCAGCGTACCTAATCAGCCCCAGCATTTT.

CDR3 protein: CASSTDGSSNEKLFF. Written as DNA, the CDR3 is TGTGCCAGTAGTACTGACGGCAGTTCAAATGAAAAACTGTTTTTT. This sequence joins TRBV19 and TRBJ1-4; no firm D call. Germline V CDR1 and CDR2: LNHDA, SQIVND (reference sequence). This CDR3 has 15 residues. V lost 4 bases to trimming and J lost 5 bases, with 14 bases between them. Full variable domain (missing parts from reference TRBV19 and TRBJ1-4): DGGITQSPKYLFRKEGQNVTLSCEQNLNHDAMYWYRQDPGQGLRLIYYSQIVNDFQKGDIAEGYSVSREKKESFPLTVTSAQKNPTAFYLCASSTDGSSNEKLFFGSGTQLSVL.

V is TRBV4-1 and J is TRBJ1-3; D gene unclear. Trimming stripped 3 bases from V and 1 base from J, with 16 bases between. The CDR3 totals 17 residues. Germline assignment: CDR1 MGHRA and CDR2 YSYEKL. This CDR3 reads CASSQRPAWVSGNTIYF. The CDR3 DNA sequence: TGCGCCAGCAGCCAGAGACCCGCCTGGGTATCTGGAAACACCATATATTTT.

This clone was seen just once. V is TRBV5-1 and J is TRBJ2-7, with unresolved D. The germline V and J ends were trimmed by 0 bases and 9 bases, with 7 bases remaining between them. CDR1 SGHRS and CDR2 YFSETQ come from the germline V gene. CDR3 length equals 11 residues. The CDR3 is CASSLENRQYF. CDR3 DNA: TGCGCCAGCAGCTTGGAAAATCGGCAGTACTTC.

The chain carries TRBV4-2 and TRBJ1-4; D call uncertain. The CDR3 loop spans 13 amino acids. CDR1 LGHNA and CDR2 YNFKEQ come from the germline V gene. V shed 1 base and J shed 10 bases, with 10 bases lying between them. CDR3 amino acids: CASSQAAEGKLFF. The CDR3 DNA follows: TGTGCCAGCAGCCAAGCGGCTGAGGGAAAACTGTTTTTT.

The genes are TRBV5-4 and TRBJ1-2; D call uncertain. Germline V gene lookup returns CDR1 SGHNT and CDR2 YYREEE (reference sequence). V was cut by 4 bases and J by 5 bases, with 15 bases left in between. CDR3 length equals 14 residues. Here the CDR3 DNA reads TGTGCCAGCAGCCCCCCGGAGTCCGCTTATGGCTACACCTTC. Translated, it gives CASSPPESAYGYTF.

This clone was counted between two and nine times. The chain recombines TRBV7-2 with TRBJ1-3; possible D gene TRBD1, 5 bases. Germline V gene sequence: CDR1 SGHTA, CDR2 FQGNSA. Deletions cut 3 bases from V and 1 base from J, with 13 bases between. CDR3 length: 16 amino acids. CDR3 DNA: TGTGCCAGCAGCTTCGGAGGGGTTGTGTCTGGAAACACCATATATTTT. Its protein product is CASSFGGVVSGNTIYF. The complete variable domain, with remaining parts taken from reference TRBV7-2 and TRBJ1-3, reads GAGVSQSPSNKVTEKGKDVELRCDPISGHTALYWYRQSLGQGLEFLIYFQGNSAPDKSGLPSDRFSAERTGGSVSTLTIQRTQQEDSAVYLCASSFGGVVSGNTIYFGEGSWLTVV.

This sequence joins TRBV18 and TRBJ2-7; 7 positions agree with TRBD1. Germline lookup yields CDR1 KGHSH and CDR2 LQKENI. CDR3 length: 11 residues. After removal of 6 bases from V and 9 bases from J, the junction contained 5 bases not matched to a gene. The CDR3 DNA reads TGTGCCAGCTCCCCAGGACAGGCGCAGTACTTC. It codes for CASSPGQAQYF.

V and J are TRBV7-8 and TRBJ2-6; TRBD1 matches at 7 bases. With V trimmed by 5 bases and J by 0 bases, 10 bases remained unmatched. CDR3 size: 18 residues. Germline V lookup: CDR1 SGHVS, CDR2 FQNEAQ. The CDR3 loop is CASSLRTGTPSGANVLTF. The CDR3 region has the DNA TGTGCCAGCAGCCTCAGGACAGGAACACCCTCTGGGGCCAACGTCCTGACTTTC.

The chain recombines TRBV5-4 with TRBJ1-1, with D perhaps matching TRBD1 (5 bases). CDR3 length: 13 residues. Trimming cost V 0 bases and J 10 bases, with 13 bases left between them. Germline CDR1 reads SGHNT; CDR2 reads YYREEE (reference sequence). Written as DNA, the CDR3 is TGTGCCAGCAGCTTGGAAGGTGCCGGGGGAGCTTTCTTT. Translating it yields CASSLEGAGGAFF.

V gene TRBV30 combines with J gene TRBJ1-1; D possibly corresponds to TRBD1 (5 bases). Germline V gives CDR1 GTSNPN, CDR2 SVGIG (reference sequence). There are 15 residues in the CDR3. Trimming took 0 bases from V and 1 from J, leaving 12 bases between them. The CDR3 loop is CAWSVKGRANTEAFF. CDR3 nucleotide sequence: TGTGCCTGGAGTGTAAAAGGCAGGGCGAACACTGAAGCTTTCTTT.

The rearrangement uses TRBV21-1 and TRBJ2-6; the table names TRBD1, a call not compared with the DNA. TRBV21-1 constitutes a pseudogene. The CDR3 is made up of 21 amino acids. CDR3 sequence: CASSKALGPGQGFSGANVLTF. CDR3 nucleotide sequence: TGTGCCAGCAGCAAAGCGCTGGGACCGGGACAGGGCTTCTCTGGGGCCAACGTCCTGACTTTC.

This clone was observed a handful of times. V is TRBV5-6 and J is TRBJ2-7, with 9 bases lining up with TRBD1. Germline trimming cut 4 bases from V and 2 bases from J; bases unmatched to any gene: 7. The germline CDR1 and CDR2 sequences are SGHDT and YYEEEE. This CDR3 region has 15 residues. CDR3 sequence reads: CASSDRDRVPYEQYF. CDR3 DNA sequence: TGTGCCAGCAGCGACCGGGACAGGGTCCCCTACGAGCAGTACTTC.

The chain joins TRBV6-6 to TRBJ1-3; D not certain. Germline CDR1 and CDR2: MNHNY and SVGAGI (reference sequence). This CDR3 is built from 14 residues. The V end lost 0 bases, the J end lost 8 bases, and 11 bases lay between the germline ends. CDR3 DNA: TGTGCCAGCAGTTACTCCTCCGGGTTAGACACCATATATTTT. This sequence encodes CASSYSSGLDTIYF.

The CDR3 bases are TGTGCCACCATGGGTATTCAAGAGACCCAGTACTTC. Its translation is CATMGIQETQYF. The genes are TRBV11-3 and TRBJ2-5; D remains ambiguous. This CDR3 has 12 amino acids. Germline loops: CDR1 SGHNT, CDR2 YENEEA. V was pared by 10 bases and J by 2 bases, with 11 bases between.

J is TRBJ2-5 and V is TRBV6-5; perhaps TRBD1 as D (6 bases). From germline, CDR1 is MNHEY and CDR2 SVGAGI. The CDR3 is 13 residues long. The V end lost 6 bases, the J end lost 7 bases, and 15 bases lay between the germline ends. CDR3 in amino acids: CASRQGKHLTQYF. The CDR3 bases are TGTGCCAGCAGGCAGGGGAAACATTTGACCCAGTACTTC.